This is a list of T cell receptor beta chains from one sample in a study of blood T cell repertoires in COVID-19. Assay: immunoSEQ multiplex PCR; the TCRdb copy retains only in-frame clones and omits some. The sample has 150,000 to 200,000 clones, around 90% seen once. Sequenced sample: peripheral blood. These receptors all come from a man aged 50 to 59 with acute or convalescent COVID-19. The CDR3 runs from the conserved cysteine through the conserved F or W. A D gene is named only where the DNA matches it firmly. Size is omitted from some rows. Given values are once, few, many or a class for expanded clones.

CASSQGPPGPRGIQPQHF,TGTGCCAGCAGCCAAGGTCCCCCAGGGCCTCGCGGTATTCAGCCCCAGCATTTT,TRBV3-1/TRBV3-2,TRBJ1-5,NA,NA
CASSHGTSNTGELFF,TGTGCCAGCAGCCATGGGACATCGAACACCGGGGAGCTGTTTTTT,TRBV5-8,TRBJ2-2,NA,NA
CASSPGLAGRGTQYF,TGTGCCAGCAGCCCGGGACTAGCGGGCCGGGGGACCCAGTACTTC,TRBV7-2,TRBJ2-5,TRBD2,NA
CSAKTSETQYF,TGCAGTGCTAAGACTAGCGAGACCCAGTACTTC,TRBV20-1,TRBJ2-5,TRBD2,NA
CASSTGQTESYGYTF,TGCGCCAGCAGCACGGGACAGACCGAATCCTATGGCTACACCTTC,TRBV5-1,TRBJ1-2,TRBD1,NA
CASSRTIATGELFF,TGCGCCAGCAGCAGGACAATCGCCACCGGGGAGCTGTTTTTT,TRBV5-1,TRBJ2-2,NA,once
CASSRTGIDDEKLFF,TGTGCCAGCAGCCGGACAGGGATTGATGATGAAAAACTGTTTTTT,TRBV6-5,TRBJ1-4,TRBD1,NA
CARLQGGYGYTF,TGTGCCAGGCTACAGGGTGGCTATGGCTACACCTTC,TRBV5-3,TRBJ1-2,NA,NA
CASSSAGQGANEKLFF,TGTGCCAGCAGTTCCGCGGGACAGGGGGCTAATGAAAAACTGTTTTTT,TRBV28,TRBJ1-4,TRBD1,once
CAWSVPQYRVDGYTF,TGTGCCTGGAGTGTACCCCAATACAGGGTCGATGGCTACACCTTC,TRBV30,TRBJ1-2,NA,NA
CASSHNKTNNSGRRERDEQFF,TGCGCCAGCAGTCACAATAAGACCAACAATTCCGGGCGGCGGGAGCGAGATGAGCAGTTCTTC,TRBV23-1,TRBJ2-1,TRBD2,NA
CASRSGGTDTQYF,TGTGCCAGCAGATCTGGAGGGACAGATACGCAGTATTTT,TRBV7-2,TRBJ2-3,NA,NA
CASSLTGDLYEQYF,TGTGCCAGCAGCCTGACAGGGGACCTCTACGAGCAGTACTTC,TRBV7-9,TRBJ2-7,TRBD1,NA
CATKGAGQPQHF,TGTGCCACTAAGGGGGCCGGTCAGCCCCAGCATTTT,TRBV19,TRBJ1-5,TRBD1,NA
CAARDRELHGYTF,TGTGCCGCCCGCGACAGGGAACTGCATGGCTACACCTTC,TRBV10-3,TRBJ1-2,TRBD1,NA
CASSLAKGWGEKLFF,TGTGCCAGCAGCTTGGCAAAGGGGTGGGGTGAAAAACTGTTTTTT,TRBV5-6,TRBJ1-4,NA,NA
CATSRGSGGAQETQYF,TGTGCCACCAGCAGAGGGAGCGGGGGGGCCCAAGAGACCCAGTACTTC,TRBV15,TRBJ2-5,TRBD2,NA
CASKTGYPTMYNEQFF,TGTGCCAGCAAGACGGGGTATCCAACGATGTACAATGAGCAGTTCTTC,TRBV2,TRBJ2-1,NA,NA
CASSYRDRAEAFF,TGTGCCAGCAGCTACAGAGACAGGGCAGAAGCTTTCTTT,TRBV5-6,TRBJ1-1,TRBD1,NA
CASSFMAVTNTGELFF,TGCGCCAGCAGCTTCATGGCGGTTACGAACACCGGGGAGCTGTTTTTT,TRBV5-1,TRBJ2-2,NA,NA
CASSVGRRNYGYTF,TGTGCCAGCAGCGTAGGGAGGCGGAACTATGGCTACACCTTC,TRBV9,TRBJ1-2,NA,once
CASSRGANSPLHF,TGTGCCAGCAGTAGAGGAGCCAATTCACCCCTCCACTTT,TRBV12-3/TRBV12-4,TRBJ1-6,NA,NA
CASSEAGGTGRNNEQFF,TGTGCCAGCAGTGAAGCGGGCGGGACAGGGCGGAACAATGAGCAGTTCTTC,TRBV2,TRBJ2-1,TRBD1,NA
CASSFLRDRGEYF,TGTGCCAGCAGTTTTCTCCGGGACAGGGGGGAGTATTTT,TRBV6-5,TRBJ2-3,TRBD1,NA
CASSVQGFSPLHF,TGTGCCAGCAGCGTACAGGGGTTTTCACCCCTCCACTTT,TRBV7-9,TRBJ1-6,TRBD1,few
CASSYAGDYEQYF,TGTGCCAGCAGTTACGCAGGGGACTACGAGCAGTACTTC,TRBV6-6,TRBJ2-7,NA,NA
CASSTLQGYDGYTF,TGCGCCAGCAGCACATTACAGGGGTACGATGGCTACACCTTC,TRBV4-1,TRBJ1-2,TRBD1,few
CASSYPPEDEQYF,TGTGCCAGCAGTTACCCCCCTGAGGACGAGCAGTACTTC,TRBV6-6,TRBJ2-7,NA,NA
CASSELGGTQYF,TGTGCCAGCAGTGAATTGGGAGGTACGCAGTATTTT,TRBV6-4,TRBJ2-3,NA,NA
CASSQNRVGEKLFF,TGTGCCAGCAGTCAAAACAGGGTGGGGGAAAAACTGTTTTTT,TRBV28,TRBJ1-4,NA,NA
CASSTGYTGELFF,TGTGCCAGTAGTACAGGTTATACCGGGGAGCTGTTTTTT,TRBV19,TRBJ2-2,NA,NA
CASRRLDQETQYF,TGTGCCAGCCGGAGGCTAGATCAAGAGACCCAGTACTTC,TRBV6-6,TRBJ2-5,NA,NA
CASSLRQGATEQYF,TGTGCCAGCAGTTTAAGGCAGGGGGCTACCGAGCAGTACTTC,TRBV27,TRBJ2-7,TRBD1,few
CASSHGQGGKPQHF,TGTGCCAGCAGCCATGGACAGGGGGGTAAGCCCCAGCATTTT,TRBV3-1/TRBV3-2,TRBJ1-5,TRBD1,NA
CASSRGSSNQPQHF,TGTGCCAGCTCACGCGGATCCAGCAATCAGCCCCAGCATTTT,TRBV18,TRBJ1-5,NA,few